The 13 T cell receptor beta chains below were found in one sample sequenced in a study of cytomegalovirus exposure and HLA in healthy donors. In the PCR, 60 Vbeta and 13 Jbeta primers were used. Profiling relied on immunoSEQ multiplex PCR, and the TCRdb table lists in-frame clones only, not all of them. The sample lists about 130,000 clones, 74% seen once, with 4% to 4.5% in the top ten. The sequenced sample was PBMCs. The origin of the receptors is a woman aged 50 to 65 in good health and CMV-seropositive.

A few counts support this clone. V and J are TRBV4-2 and TRBJ1-2; D uncertain. The CDR3 loop spans 13 amino acids. Trimming took off 0 bases at V and 4 bases at J, with 6 bases between the two ends. Germline V gene sequence: CDR1 LGHNA, CDR2 YNFKEQ. The CDR3 is CASSQDGLYGYTF. The CDR3 DNA is TGTGCCAGCAGCCAAGATGGACTCTATGGCTACACCTTC.

The sample holds a few counts of this clone. The rearrangement uses TRBV28 and TRBJ1-1; no reliable D call. This CDR3 is 13 amino acids long. The germline gives CDR1 MDHEN, CDR2 SYDVKM. V dropped 3 bases and J dropped 4 bases, with 9 bases sitting between them. CDR3 in DNA: TGTGCCAGCAGTTTTTCAGCGGGCACTGAAGCTTTCTTT. This codes for CASSFSAGTEAFF.

This clone was seen more than once but under ten times. The genes are TRBV29-1 and TRBJ1-2; TRBD1 matches 7 bases. The V segment lost 4 bases and the J segment 8 bases; nucleotides outside the gene matches: 10. Germline V CDR1 and CDR2: SQVTM, ANQGSEA. The CDR3 loop spans 13 amino acids. DNA of the CDR3: TGCAGCGTTGGACCGACAGGGAGAGGCGGCTACACCTTC. This sequence encodes CSVGPTGRGGYTF.

The rearrangement joins TRBV5-4 to TRBJ1-2; D is ambiguous. Germline V gene sequence: CDR1 SGHNT, CDR2 YYREEE (reference sequence). The CDR3 contains 16 residues. Trimming stripped 4 bases from V and 3 bases from J, with 19 bases between. The CDR3 is CASSPPLLQVYYGYTF. DNA for the CDR3: TGTGCCAGCAGCCCACCCCTACTCCAGGTCTACTATGGCTACACCTTC.

This chain joins TRBV5-1 and TRBJ2-5; D unclear. Germline-derived CDR1 and CDR2 are SGHRS and YFSETQ. This CDR3 has 15 amino acids. The V and J ends lost 3 bases and 1 base respectively, with 13 bases between them. CDR3 region: CASSSQDILQETQYF. The CDR3 nucleotides are TGCGCCAGCAGCTCACAAGACATTCTCCAAGAGACCCAGTACTTC.

The V and J genes are TRBV18 and TRBJ2-1, with 7 bases that match TRBD1. The trim removed 3 bases at V and 7 bases at J, leaving 12 bases unmatched. Per germline, CDR1 KGHSH and CDR2 LQKENI. The CDR3 loop spans 16 amino acids. The CDR3 reads CASSPPDRVTVNEQFF. The CDR3, as DNA: TGTGCCAGCTCACCCCCCGACAGGGTGACCGTGAATGAGCAGTTCTTC.

This clone was seen only a few times. The rearrangement uses TRBV6-6 and TRBJ1-4; D is undetermined. Trimming removed 2 bases from V and 6 bases from J, with 7 bases in between. The CDR3 is 13 residues long. CDR1 is MNHNY and CDR2 is SVGAGI in the germline V gene (reference sequence). The CDR3 DNA sequence: TGTGCCAGCAGTTACGCCGCGGATGAAAAACTGTTTTTT. It yields the protein CASSYAADEKLFF.

J is TRBJ2-5 and V is TRBV14, with D hard to call. The V end lost 4 bases, the J end lost 5 bases, and 11 bases lay between the germline ends. Germline V CDR1 and CDR2: SGHDN, FVKESK. The CDR3 totals 13 residues. The CDR3 DNA follows: TGTGCCAGCAGCCCCATGGCCGTGGAGACCCAGTACTTC. Amino acid sequence: CASSPMAVETQYF.

This sequence joins TRBV6-6 and TRBJ2-6; D is unresolved. CDR1 MNHNY and CDR2 SVGAGI come from the germline V gene (reference sequence). The CDR3 sequence is 15 residues long. Trimming removed 6 bases at V and 0 bases at J, with 9 bases between. CDR3 loop: CASSPATSGANVLTF. Here the CDR3 DNA reads TGTGCCAGCAGCCCCGCTACCTCTGGGGCCAACGTCCTGACTTTC.

The chain joins TRBV7-6 to TRBJ1-1; TRBD1 agrees at 9 bases. The CDR3 spans 13 residues. With 5 bases clipped from V and 6 bases from J, the junction kept 4 bases outside the gene matches. Germline values: CDR1 SGHVS, CDR2 FNYEAQ. The CDR3 reads CASSAGQGSEAFF. DNA for the CDR3: TGTGCCAGCAGCGCGGGACAGGGTTCTGAAGCTTTCTTT.

This clone was detected only once. This chain links TRBV7-9 with TRBJ2-2; 10 positions agree with TRBD2. The V gene end was trimmed by 5 bases and the J gene end by 5 bases; junction bases not matched to a gene: 8. Germline V lookup: CDR1 SEHNR, CDR2 FQNEAQ (reference sequence). This CDR3 has 16 amino acids. The CDR3 region has the DNA TGTGCCAGCAGCCCAACAGCGGGGGGGCGAACCGGGGAGCTGTTTTTT. As protein: CASSPTAGGRTGELFF.

The chain has TRBV10-3 and TRBJ2-7; TRBD1 is a possible D gene (5 bases). CDR1 is ENHRY, CDR2 SYGVKD, per germline. CDR3 length equals 15 residues. V was shortened by 0 bases and J by 9 bases, with 18 bases between the two germline ends. The CDR3 nucleotides read TGTGCCATCAGTGAGTCGGACATCAGTACTACGACGCAGTACTTC. Protein: CAISESDISTTTQYF.

The chain carries TRBV7-9 and TRBJ2-1; D gene uncertain. Per the germline V gene, CDR1 is SEHNR and CDR2 is FQNEAQ (reference sequence). The CDR3 covers 13 residues. Trimming took 6 bases from V and 6 from J, leaving 12 bases between them. In DNA, the CDR3 is TGTGCCAGCAGTTTGACAAATAGCAATGAGCAGTTCTTC. Protein sequence: CASSLTNSNEQFF.